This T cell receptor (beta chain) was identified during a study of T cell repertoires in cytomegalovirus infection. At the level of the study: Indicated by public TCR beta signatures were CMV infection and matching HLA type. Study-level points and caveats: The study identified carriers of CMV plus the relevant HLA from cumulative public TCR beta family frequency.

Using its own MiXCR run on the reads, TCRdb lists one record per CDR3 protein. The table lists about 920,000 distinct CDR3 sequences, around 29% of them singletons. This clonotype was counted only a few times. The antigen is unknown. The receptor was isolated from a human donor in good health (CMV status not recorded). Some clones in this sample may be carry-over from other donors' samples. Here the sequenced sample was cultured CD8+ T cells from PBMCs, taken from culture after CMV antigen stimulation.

CDR3 nucleotide sequence: TGTGCCAGCAGTCGGGTGGGGGGCCCTCTCAATCAGCCCCAGCATTTT. Residues: CASSRVGGPLNQPQHF. The J gene is TRBJ1-5, the V gene TRBV2; weak D call: TRBD1 (6 bases). Germline CDR1 and CDR2: SNHLY and FYNNEI. V was pared by 5 bases and J by 3 bases, with 17 bases between. This CDR3 contains 16 residues.